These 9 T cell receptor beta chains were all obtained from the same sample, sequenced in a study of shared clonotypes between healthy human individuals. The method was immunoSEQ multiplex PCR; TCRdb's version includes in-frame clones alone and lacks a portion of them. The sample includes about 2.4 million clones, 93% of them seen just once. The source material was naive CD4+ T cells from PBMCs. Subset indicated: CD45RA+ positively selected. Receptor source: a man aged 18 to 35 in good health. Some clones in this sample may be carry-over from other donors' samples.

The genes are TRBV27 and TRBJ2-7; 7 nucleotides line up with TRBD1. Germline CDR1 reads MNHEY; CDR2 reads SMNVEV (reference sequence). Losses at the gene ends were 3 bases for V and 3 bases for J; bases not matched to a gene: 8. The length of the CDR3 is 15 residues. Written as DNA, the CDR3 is TGTGCCAGCAGTTTGTACAGGGGTAGCGACTACGAGCAGTACTTC. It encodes CASSLYRGSDYEQYF.

CDR3 coding DNA: TGTGCCAGCAGTTTAGGAGTGGGAGAGACCCAGTACTTC. Encoded protein: CASSLGVGETQYF. The chain couples TRBV28 to TRBJ2-5; D remains unclear. The V end was cut by 2 bases, the J end by 4 bases, with 8 bases between. CDR1 and CDR2 from the germline V gene are MDHEN and SYDVKM. This CDR3 is built from 13 residues.

CDR3 loop: CASSLYLRARAFF. In nucleotides, the CDR3 is TGTGCCAGCAGCTTATACTTGAGGGCCCGGGCGTTCTTC. The gene calls are TRBV7-2 and TRBJ2-1; D possibly corresponds to TRBD2 (5 bases). The CDR3 consists of 13 residues. Deletions cut 2 bases from V and 15 bases from J, with 17 bases between. Germline assignment: CDR1 SGHTA and CDR2 FQGNSA. Full variable domain (outside the CDR3, taken from reference TRBV7-2 and TRBJ2-1): GAGVSQSPSNKVTEKGKDVELRCDPISGHTALYWYRQSLGQGLEFLIYFQGNSAPDKSGLPSDRFSAERTGGSVSTLTIQRTQQEDSAVYLCASSLYLRARAFFGPGTRLTVL.

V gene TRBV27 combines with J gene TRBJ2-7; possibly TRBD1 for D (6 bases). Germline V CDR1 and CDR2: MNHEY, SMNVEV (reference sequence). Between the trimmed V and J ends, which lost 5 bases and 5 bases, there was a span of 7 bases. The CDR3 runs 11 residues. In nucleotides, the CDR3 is TGTGCCAGCAGTAACAGGGACGAGCAGTACTTC. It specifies CASSNRDEQYF.

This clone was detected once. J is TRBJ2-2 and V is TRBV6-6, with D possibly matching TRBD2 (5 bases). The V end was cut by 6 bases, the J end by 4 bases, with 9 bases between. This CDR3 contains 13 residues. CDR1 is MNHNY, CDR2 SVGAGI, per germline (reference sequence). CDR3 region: CASSPSGTGELFF. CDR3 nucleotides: TGTGCCAGCAGCCCGAGCGGCACCGGGGAGCTGTTTTTT.

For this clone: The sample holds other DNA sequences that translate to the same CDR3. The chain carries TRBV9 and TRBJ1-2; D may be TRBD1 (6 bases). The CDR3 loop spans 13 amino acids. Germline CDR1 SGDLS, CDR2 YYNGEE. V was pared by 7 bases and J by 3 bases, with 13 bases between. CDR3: CASSPDSYYGYTF. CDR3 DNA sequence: TGTGCCAGCTCCCCGGACAGCTACTATGGCTACACCTTC.

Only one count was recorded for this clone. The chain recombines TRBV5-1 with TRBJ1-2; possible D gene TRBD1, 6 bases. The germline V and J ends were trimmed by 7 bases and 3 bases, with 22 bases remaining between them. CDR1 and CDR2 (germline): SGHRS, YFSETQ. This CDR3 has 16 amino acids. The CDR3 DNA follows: TGCGCCAGCGGAGGCGGGGGACGGACAGAAGACTATGGCTACACCTTC. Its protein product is CASGGGGRTEDYGYTF.

The CDR3 region is CASSEGWTSGSSTDTQYF. CDR3 DNA: TGTGCCAGCAGTGAAGGGTGGACTAGCGGAAGTAGCACAGATACGCAGTATTTT. This rearrangement joins TRBV6-1 to TRBJ2-3; 10 bases are a match to TRBD2. The V and J ends lost 1 base and 0 bases, in that order; junction bases with no gene match: 7. This CDR3 contains 18 residues. Germline CDR1 reads MNHNS; CDR2 reads SASEGT.

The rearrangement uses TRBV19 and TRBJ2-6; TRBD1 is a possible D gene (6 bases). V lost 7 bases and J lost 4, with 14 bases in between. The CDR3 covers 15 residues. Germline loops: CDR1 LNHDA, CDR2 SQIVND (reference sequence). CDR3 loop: CASKDTGNGANVLTF. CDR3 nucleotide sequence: TGTGCCAGTAAGGACACAGGGAACGGGGCCAACGTCCTGACTTTC.